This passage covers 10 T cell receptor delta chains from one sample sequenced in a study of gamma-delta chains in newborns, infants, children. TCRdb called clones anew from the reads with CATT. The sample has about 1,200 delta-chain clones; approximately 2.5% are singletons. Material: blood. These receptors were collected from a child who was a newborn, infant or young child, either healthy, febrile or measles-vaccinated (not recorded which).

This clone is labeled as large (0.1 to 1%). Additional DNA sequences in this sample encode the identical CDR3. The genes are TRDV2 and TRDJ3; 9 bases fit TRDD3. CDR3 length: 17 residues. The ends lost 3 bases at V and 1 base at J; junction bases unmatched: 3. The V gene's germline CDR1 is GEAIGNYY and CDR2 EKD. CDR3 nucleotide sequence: TGTGCCTGTGACGCCTGGGGGATTTCCTGGGACACCCGACAGATGTTTTTC. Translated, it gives CACDAWGISWDTRQMFF.

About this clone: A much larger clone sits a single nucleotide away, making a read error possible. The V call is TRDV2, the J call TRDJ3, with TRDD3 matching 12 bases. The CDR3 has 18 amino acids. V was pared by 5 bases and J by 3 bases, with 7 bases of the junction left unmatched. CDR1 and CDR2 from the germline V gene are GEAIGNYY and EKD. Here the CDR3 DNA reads TGTGCCTGTGGCACGGCTGGGGGATACGGCTGGGACACCCGACAGATGTTTTTC. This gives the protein CACGTAGGYGWDTRQMFF.

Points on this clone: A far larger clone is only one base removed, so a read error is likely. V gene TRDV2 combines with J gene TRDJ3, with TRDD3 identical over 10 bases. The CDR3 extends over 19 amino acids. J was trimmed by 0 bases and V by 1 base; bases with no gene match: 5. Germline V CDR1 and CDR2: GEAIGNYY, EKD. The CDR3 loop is CACDTGGYWNSWDTRQMFF. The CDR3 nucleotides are TGTGCCTGTGACACTGGGGGATACTGGAACTCCTGGGACACCCGACAGATGTTTTTC.

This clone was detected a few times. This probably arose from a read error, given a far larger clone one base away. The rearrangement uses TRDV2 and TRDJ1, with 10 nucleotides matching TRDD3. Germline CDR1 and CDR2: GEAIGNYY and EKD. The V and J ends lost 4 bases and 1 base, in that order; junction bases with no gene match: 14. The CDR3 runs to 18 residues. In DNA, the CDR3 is TGTGCCTGTGAGTCCCTCGGTACTGGGGGATTCGTCACCGATAAACTCATCTTT. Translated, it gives CACESLGTGGFVTDKLIF.

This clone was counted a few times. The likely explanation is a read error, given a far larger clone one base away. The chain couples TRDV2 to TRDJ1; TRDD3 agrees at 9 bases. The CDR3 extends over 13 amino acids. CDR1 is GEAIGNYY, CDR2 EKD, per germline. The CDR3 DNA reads TGTGCCGGTGACACCTGGGGGATCGATAAACTCATCTTT. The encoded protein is CAGDTWGIDKLIF.

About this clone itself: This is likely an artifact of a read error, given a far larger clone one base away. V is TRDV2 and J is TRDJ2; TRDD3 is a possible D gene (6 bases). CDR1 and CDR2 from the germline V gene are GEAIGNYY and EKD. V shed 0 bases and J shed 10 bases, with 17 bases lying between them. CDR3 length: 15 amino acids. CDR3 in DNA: TGTGCCTGTGACACCGTGGGGGCCCCGGGAGAACAACTCTTCTTT. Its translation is CACDTVGAPGEQLFF.

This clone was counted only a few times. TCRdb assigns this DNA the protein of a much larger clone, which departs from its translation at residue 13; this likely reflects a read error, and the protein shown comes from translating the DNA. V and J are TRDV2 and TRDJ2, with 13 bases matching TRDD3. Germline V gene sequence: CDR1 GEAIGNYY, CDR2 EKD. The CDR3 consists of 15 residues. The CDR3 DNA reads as TGTGCCTGTGACGTACTGGGGGATACGAAAGCACAACCCTTCTTT. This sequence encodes CACDVLGDTKAQPFF.

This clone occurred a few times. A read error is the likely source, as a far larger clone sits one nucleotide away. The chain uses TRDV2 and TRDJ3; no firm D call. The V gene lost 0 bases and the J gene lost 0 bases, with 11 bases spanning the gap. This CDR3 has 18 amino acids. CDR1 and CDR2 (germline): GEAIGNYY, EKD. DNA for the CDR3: TGTGCCTGTGACACCGCCCGGGTAAGCTCCTGGGACACCCGACAGATGTTTTTC. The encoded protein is CACDTARVSSWDTRQMFF.

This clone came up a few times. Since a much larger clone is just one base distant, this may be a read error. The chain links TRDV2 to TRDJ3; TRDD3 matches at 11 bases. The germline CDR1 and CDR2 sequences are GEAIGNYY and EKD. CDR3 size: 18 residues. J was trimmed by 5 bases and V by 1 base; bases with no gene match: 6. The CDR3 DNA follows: TGTGCCTGTGACACTGGGGGATACGGCAACCGGGACACCCGACAGATGTTTTTC. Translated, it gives CACDTGGYGNRDTRQMFF.

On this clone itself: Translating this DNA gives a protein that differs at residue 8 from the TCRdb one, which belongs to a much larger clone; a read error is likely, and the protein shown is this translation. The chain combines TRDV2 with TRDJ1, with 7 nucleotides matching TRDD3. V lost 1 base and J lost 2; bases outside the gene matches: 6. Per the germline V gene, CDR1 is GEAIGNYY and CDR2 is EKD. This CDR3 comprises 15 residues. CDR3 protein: CACDTLGPLTDKLIF. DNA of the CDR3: TGTGCCTGTGACACACTGGGGCCTTTGACCGATAAACTCATCTTT.